This record looks at one T cell receptor (beta chain) sequence and its context. Antigen unknown. Time point meaning: peripheral blood 6 weeks after treatment start. This record belongs to a study of PD-L1 blockade in urothelial cancer. Study in general: Prior exposure to chemotherapy in patients amounted to 0 to 3 regimens received.

Regarding the study as a whole: Below-median pretreatment blood TCR clonality predicted better survival.

CDR1 SNHLY and CDR2 FYNNEI come from the germline V gene. CDR3 length equals 12 residues. Trimming pared 4 bases from V and 8 bases from J, leaving 11 bases between. The method was immunoSEQ multiplex PCR; TCRdb's version includes in-frame clones alone and lacks a portion of them. The profile shows approximately 91,000 clones, 75% to 90% of them singletons. The sequenced sample was PBMCs, obtained around atezolizumab (anti-PD-L1) treatment. The gene calls are TRBV2 and TRBJ1-2; a weak D match, TRBD1 (5 bases). The clonotype comes from a man aged 65 to 85 with urothelial cancer. Written as DNA, the CDR3 is TGTGCCAGCAGTGCACTGGGGCCGGGCTACACCTTC. This sequence encodes CASSALGPGYTF.